What follows are 20 T cell receptor beta chains derived from one specimen sequenced in a study of OX40 agonist ivuxolimab in advanced cancers. Generated by immunoSEQ multiplex PCR, the TCRdb table keeps only in-frame clones and is missing some. Among 20,000 to 30,000 clones listed, 73% were seen once. Sequencing used CD4+ or CD8+ T cells sorted from blood, obtained in a trial of the OX40 agonist ivuxolimab. Receptors were obtained from an adult with an advanced solid tumor such as melanoma, head and neck, liver or kidney cancer.

DNA of the CDR3: TGTGCCAGCAGCCAGTTAGTGACTAGCGGACCATACGAGCAGTACTTC. Encoded protein: CASSQLVTSGPYEQYF. This rearrangement joins TRBV4-2 to TRBJ2-7, with 9 nucleotides matching TRBD2. The CDR3 loop spans 16 amino acids. The J segment lost 4 bases and the V segment lost 3 bases, leaving 10 bases of the junction unmatched. Germline V CDR1 and CDR2: LGHNA, YNFKEQ.

The V call is TRBV19, the J call TRBJ2-4; 7 bases are a match to TRBD2. V dropped 10 bases and J dropped 8; count of bases not matched to a gene: 5. The CDR3 consists of 11 residues. Per germline, CDR1 LNHDA and CDR2 SQIVND (reference sequence). The CDR3 sequence is CATRGMDIQYF. In nucleotides, the CDR3 is TGTGCCACGCGGGGGATGGACATTCAGTACTTC.

Details on this clone: The junction departs from the called germline gene at one end, perhaps through a read error. The rearrangement uses TRBV6-5 and TRBJ2-7; TRBD1 is a possible D gene (6 bases). CDR1 and CDR2 (germline): MNHEY, SVGAGI. The CDR3 length is 14 residues. DNA of the CDR3: TGTGCCATCAGTGGTACAGGGTGGGTCTACGAGCAGTACTTC. Its translation: CAISGTGWVYEQYF.

The chain links TRBV5-6 to TRBJ2-7, with 8 bases aligning to TRBD1. Germline V gene lookup returns CDR1 SGHDT and CDR2 YYEEEE. The CDR3 has 13 residues. Unmatched junction bases numbered 3, after V lost 4 bases and J lost 3 bases. The DNA of the CDR3 is TGTGCCAGCAGCCCGGACAGGGACTACGAGCAGTACTTC. This sequence encodes CASSPDRDYEQYF.

This chain links TRBV4-1 with TRBJ1-2, with a possible D match to TRBD1 (5 bases). The CDR3 extends over 14 amino acids. V lost 0 bases and J 4 bases, leaving 9 bases between the germline ends. CDR1 and CDR2 from the germline V gene are MGHRA and YSYEKL. The CDR3 here is CASSQDWGLYGYTF. CDR3 coding DNA: TGCGCCAGCAGCCAAGATTGGGGCCTCTATGGCTACACCTTC.

The chain recombines TRBV7-8 with TRBJ2-5, with D perhaps TRBD2 (6 bases). The ends were cut back, 0 bases at V and 5 bases at J, with 19 bases in the middle. Germline CDR1 reads SGHVS; CDR2 reads FQNEAQ. CDR3 size: 17 residues. CDR3 DNA sequence: TGTGCCAGCAGCTTAGCTCCTAGCGATTACCTGGGGGAGACCCAGTACTTC. It yields the protein CASSLAPSDYLGETQYF.

This clone was observed a few times. The chain is built from TRBV28 and TRBJ2-1; 9 nucleotides align to TRBD2. The CDR3 consists of 15 residues. Germline trimming cut 7 bases from V and 4 bases from J; bases unmatched to any gene: 8. Per the germline V gene, CDR1 is MDHEN and CDR2 is SYDVKM. CDR3 loop: CASIGYSGGYNEQFF. The CDR3 coding sequence is TGTGCCAGCATCGGGTATAGCGGGGGATACAATGAGCAGTTCTTC.

The chain joins TRBV27 to TRBJ2-2, with D possibly being TRBD2 (6 bases). Trimming took 5 bases from V and 1 from J, leaving 11 bases between them. CDR3 length: 15 residues. The V gene's germline CDR1 is MNHEY and CDR2 SMNVEV (reference sequence). In nucleotides, the CDR3 is TGTGCCAGCAGTGCCGGGACTTTGAACACCGGGGAGCTGTTTTTT. This encodes CASSAGTLNTGELFF.

The chain combines TRBV7-9 with TRBJ2-1; D perhaps matches TRBD2 (7 bases). This CDR3 is built from 16 residues. Between the trimmed V and J ends, which lost 5 bases and 0 bases, there was a span of 14 bases. Germline-derived CDR1 and CDR2 are SEHNR and FQNEAQ (reference sequence). The CDR3 DNA is TGTGCCAGCAGCCCTCGGGGGGCCCACTCCTACAATGAGCAGTTCTTC. Translating gives CASSPRGAHSYNEQFF.

This clone was observed a handful of times. This rearrangement joins TRBV2 to TRBJ2-5; D possibly corresponds to TRBD2 (5 bases). V was shortened by 4 bases and J by 5 bases, with 20 bases between the two germline ends. CDR1 and CDR2 from the germline V gene are SNHLY and FYNNEI. The CDR3 is made up of 16 amino acids. The CDR3 protein is CASSAGPFRGRETQYF. For the CDR3, the DNA is TGTGCCAGCAGTGCAGGCCCCTTCCGGGGTCGGGAGACCCAGTACTTC.

The genes are TRBV27 and TRBJ2-3; 13 nucleotides match TRBD2. Germline V gene lookup returns CDR1 MNHEY and CDR2 SMNVEV (reference sequence). The CDR3 spans 18 residues. Unmatched junction bases numbered 12, after V lost 1 base and J lost 8 bases. CDR3: CASSLFTTSGGPAGTQYF. The DNA of the CDR3 is TGTGCCAGCAGTTTATTCACGACTAGCGGGGGGCCGGCAGGTACGCAGTATTTT.

The rearrangement uses TRBV5-6 and TRBJ2-5, with 12 bases lining up with TRBD2. The CDR3 is 15 amino acids. Germline lookup yields CDR1 SGHDT and CDR2 YYEEEE. Trimming at V came to 4 bases and at J to 2 bases, leaving 3 bases not matched to a gene. CDR3 in amino acids: CASSLGTSGQETQYF. Written as DNA, the CDR3 is TGTGCCAGCAGCCTGGGGACTAGCGGGCAAGAGACCCAGTACTTC. The variable domain in full, completed from reference TRBV5-6 and TRBJ2-5, reads DAGVTQSPTHLIKTRGQQVTLRCSPKSGHDTVSWYQQALGQGPQFIFQYYEEEERQRGNFPDRFSGHQFPNYSSELNVNALLLGDSALYLCASSLGTSGQETQYFGPGTRLLVL.

Turning to this clone: At one end the junction does not follow the germline gene, possibly because of a read error. This chain links TRBV7-7 with TRBJ1-4; D gene uncertain. The germline V gene encodes CDR1 SSHAT and CDR2 FNYEAQ (reference sequence). There are 12 residues in the CDR3. CDR3 bases: TGTGCTAGCAGCGACACGTTGGGTCAACTGTTTTTT. The encoded protein is CASSDTLGQLFF.

V usage is TRBV7-9 and J usage is TRBJ2-5; TRBD1 agrees at 10 bases. From germline, CDR1 is SEHNR and CDR2 FQNEAQ (reference sequence). The junction had 4 bases not matched to a gene; V was cut back by 4 bases and J by 5 bases. The CDR3 consists of 14 residues. The CDR3 spells CASSSQDRGETQYF. The CDR3 nucleotides read TGTGCCAGCAGCTCTCAGGACAGGGGGGAGACCCAGTACTTC.

V gene TRBV19 combines with J gene TRBJ2-7; 10 nucleotides line up with TRBD2. Germline lookup yields CDR1 LNHDA and CDR2 SQIVND (reference sequence). The CDR3 is 15 amino acids. The ends lost 5 bases at V and 1 base at J; junction bases unmatched: 5. Here the CDR3 DNA reads TGTGCCAGTAGTCTAAGCGGGGGGGCGTCCTACGAGCAGTACTTC. As protein: CASSLSGGASYEQYF.

The chain is built from TRBV9 and TRBJ1-6, with D unclear. V was pared by 0 bases and J by 10 bases, with 5 bases between. The CDR3 consists of 12 residues. Germline-derived CDR1 and CDR2 are SGDLS and YYNGEE. The CDR3 region is CASSVGNSPLHF. The CDR3 DNA sequence: TGTGCCAGCAGCGTAGGGAACTCACCCCTCCACTTT. The entire variable domain, with the rest obtained from reference TRBV9 and TRBJ1-6, is as follows: DSGVTQTPKHLITATGQRVTLRCSPRSGDLSVYWYQQSLDQGLQFLIQYYNGEERAKGNILERFSAQQFPDLHSELNLSSLELGDSALYFCASSVGNSPLHFGNGTRLTVT.

The rearrangement joins TRBV6-5 to TRBJ1-2, with 7 positions matching TRBD1. Germline CDR1 reads MNHEY; CDR2 reads SVGAGI. The CDR3 spans 14 residues. After removal of 0 bases from V and 13 bases from J, the junction contained 11 bases not matched to a gene. CDR3 DNA: TGTGCCAGCAGTTACTCGGCCCAAGACAGGGCAAGCACCTTC. It encodes CASSYSAQDRASTF.

The V and J genes are TRBV5-8 and TRBJ1-2, with 8 bases matching TRBD1. The germline V gene encodes CDR1 SGHTS and CDR2 YDEGEE. Trimming removed 5 bases from V and 10 bases from J; junction bases left unmatched: 7. The CDR3 is 12 amino acids. For the CDR3, the DNA is TGTGCCAGCAGGGGACAGGCCCATGACTACACCTTC. Protein: CASRGQAHDYTF. Based on the CDR3 plus reference TRBV5-8 and TRBJ1-2, the full variable domain is EAGVTQSPTHLIKTRGQQATLRCSPISGHTSVYWYQQALGLGLQFLLWYDEGEERNRGNFPPRFSGRQFPNYSSELNVNALELEDSALYLCASRGQAHDYTFGSGTRLTVV.

This clone was observed a few times. The chain has TRBV29-1 and TRBJ2-5; D could derive from TRBD1 or TRBD2 (6 bases each). Trimming stripped 0 bases from V and 5 bases from J, with 19 bases between. CDR1 is SQVTM and CDR2 is ANQGSEA in the germline V gene. The CDR3 has 16 amino acids. CDR3 nucleotide sequence: TGCAGCGTTGAAGATCGGGGCGGCCTAGGGGGGGAGACCCAGTACTTC. Translation: CSVEDRGGLGGETQYF. Filled out from reference TRBV29-1 and TRBJ2-5, the complete variable domain reads SAVISQKPSRDICQRGTSLTIQCQVDSQVTMMFWYRQQPGQSLTLIATANQGSEATYESGFVIDKFPISRPNLTFSTLTVSNMSPEDSSIYLCSVEDRGGLGGETQYFGPGTRLLVL.

The genes are TRBV4-2 and TRBJ2-3; 7 positions agree with TRBD2. CDR3 length: 17 amino acids. Trimming at V came to 1 base and at J to 1 base, leaving 8 bases not matched to a gene. Germline V gene sequence: CDR1 LGHNA, CDR2 YNFKEQ. The CDR3 region has the DNA TGTGCCAGCAGCCAAGCTTTCGGCGGGGGTGGCACAGATACGCAGTATTTT. Translated, it gives CASSQAFGGGGTDTQYF.